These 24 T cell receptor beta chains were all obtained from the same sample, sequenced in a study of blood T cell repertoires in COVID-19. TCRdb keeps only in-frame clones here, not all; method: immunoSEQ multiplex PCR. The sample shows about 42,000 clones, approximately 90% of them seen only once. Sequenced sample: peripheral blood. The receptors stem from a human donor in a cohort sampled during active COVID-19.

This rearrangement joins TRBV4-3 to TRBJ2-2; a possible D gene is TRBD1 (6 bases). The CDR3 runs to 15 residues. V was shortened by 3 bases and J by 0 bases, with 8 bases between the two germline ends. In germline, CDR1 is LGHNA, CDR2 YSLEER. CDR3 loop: CASSQTGPNTGELFF. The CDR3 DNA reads TGCGCCAGCAGCCAGACAGGTCCGAACACCGGGGAGCTGTTTTTT.

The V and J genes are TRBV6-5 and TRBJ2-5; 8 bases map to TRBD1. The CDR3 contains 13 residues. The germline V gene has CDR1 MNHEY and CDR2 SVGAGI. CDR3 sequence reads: CAGRRQGRETQYF. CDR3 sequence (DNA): TGTGCAGGAAGGAGACAGGGGCGAGAGACCCAGTACTTC.

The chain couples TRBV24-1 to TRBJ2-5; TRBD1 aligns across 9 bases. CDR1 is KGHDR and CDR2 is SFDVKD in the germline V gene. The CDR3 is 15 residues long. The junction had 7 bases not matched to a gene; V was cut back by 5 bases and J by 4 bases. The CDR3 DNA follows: TGTGCCACCAGTGGAGATACAGGGGGCGGAGAGACCCAGTACTTC. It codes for CATSGDTGGGETQYF.

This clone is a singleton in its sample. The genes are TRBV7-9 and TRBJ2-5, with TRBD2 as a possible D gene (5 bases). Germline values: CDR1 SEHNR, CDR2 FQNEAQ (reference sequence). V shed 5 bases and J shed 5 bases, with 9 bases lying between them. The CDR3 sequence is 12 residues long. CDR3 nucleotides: TGTGCCAGCAGCCCGGAGGTGGAGACCCAGTACTTC. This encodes CASSPEVETQYF.

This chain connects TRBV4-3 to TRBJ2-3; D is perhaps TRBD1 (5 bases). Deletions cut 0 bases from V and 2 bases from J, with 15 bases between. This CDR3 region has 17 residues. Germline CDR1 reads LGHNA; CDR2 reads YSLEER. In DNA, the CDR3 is TGCGCCAGCAGCCAAGATGCAGGGTTAGGGGTCACAGATACGCAGTATTTT. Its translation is CASSQDAGLGVTDTQYF.

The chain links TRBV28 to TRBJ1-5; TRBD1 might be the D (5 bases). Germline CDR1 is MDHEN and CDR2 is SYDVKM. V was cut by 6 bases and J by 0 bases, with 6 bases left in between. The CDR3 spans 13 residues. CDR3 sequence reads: CASSRVSNQPQHF. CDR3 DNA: TGTGCCAGCAGCAGGGTTAGCAATCAGCCCCAGCATTTT. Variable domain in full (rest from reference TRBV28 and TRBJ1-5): DVKVTQSSRYLVKRTGEKVFLECVQDMDHENMFWYRQDPGLGLRLIYFSYDVKMKEKGDIPEGYSVSREKKERFSLILESASTNQTSMYLCASSRVSNQPQHFGDGTRLSIL.

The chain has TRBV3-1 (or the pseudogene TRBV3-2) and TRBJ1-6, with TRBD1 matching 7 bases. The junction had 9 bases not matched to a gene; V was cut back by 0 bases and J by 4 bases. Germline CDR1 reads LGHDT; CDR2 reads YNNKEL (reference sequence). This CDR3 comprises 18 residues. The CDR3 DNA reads TGTGCCAGCAGCCAAGACTTACAGGGGACAGATTATAATTCACCCCTCCACTTT. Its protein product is CASSQDLQGTDYNSPLHF.

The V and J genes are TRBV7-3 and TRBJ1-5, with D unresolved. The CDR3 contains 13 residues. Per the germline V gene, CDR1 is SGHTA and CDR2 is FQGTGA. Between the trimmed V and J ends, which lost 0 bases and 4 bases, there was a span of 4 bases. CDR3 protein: CASSLTQNQPQHF. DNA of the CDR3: TGTGCCAGCAGCTTAACGCAGAATCAGCCCCAGCATTTT.

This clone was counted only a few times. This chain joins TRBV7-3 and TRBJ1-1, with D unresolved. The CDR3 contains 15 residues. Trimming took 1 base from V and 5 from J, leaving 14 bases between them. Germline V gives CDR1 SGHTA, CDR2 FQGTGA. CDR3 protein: CASSLNPARRTEAFF. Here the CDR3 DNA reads TGTGCCAGCAGCTTAAATCCGGCCCGGAGGACTGAAGCTTTCTTT.

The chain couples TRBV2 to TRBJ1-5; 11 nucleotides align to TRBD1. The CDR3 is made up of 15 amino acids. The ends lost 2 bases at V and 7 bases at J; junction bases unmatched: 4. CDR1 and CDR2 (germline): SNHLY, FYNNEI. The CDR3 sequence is CASSERTGGQQPQHF. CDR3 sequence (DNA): TGTGCCAGCAGTGAAAGGACAGGGGGCCAACAGCCCCAGCATTTT. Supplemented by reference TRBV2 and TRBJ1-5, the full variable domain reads EPEVTQTPSHQVTQMGQEVILRCVPISNHLYFYWYRQILGQKVEFLVSFYNNEISEKSEIFDDQFSVERPDGSNFTLKIRSTKLEDSAMYFCASSERTGGQQPQHFGDGTRLSIL.

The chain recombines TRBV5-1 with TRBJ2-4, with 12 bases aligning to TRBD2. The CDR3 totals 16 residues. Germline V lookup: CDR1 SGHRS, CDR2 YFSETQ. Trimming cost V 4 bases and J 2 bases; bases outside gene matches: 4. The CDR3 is CASSPTSGSSKNIQYF. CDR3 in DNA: TGCGCCAGCAGCCCGACTAGCGGGAGTTCCAAAAACATTCAGTACTTC.

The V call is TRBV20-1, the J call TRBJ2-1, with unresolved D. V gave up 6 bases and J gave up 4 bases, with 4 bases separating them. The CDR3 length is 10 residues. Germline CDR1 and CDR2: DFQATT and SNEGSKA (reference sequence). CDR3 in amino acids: CSALYNEQFF. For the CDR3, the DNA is TGCAGTGCCCTTTACAATGAGCAGTTCTTC.

CDR3 in amino acids: CASSLAASVNNEQFF. CDR3 bases: TGTGCCAGCAGCTTAGCGGCTAGCGTTAACAATGAGCAGTTCTTC. V usage is TRBV7-6 and J usage is TRBJ2-1, with TRBD2 as a possible D gene (6 bases). In germline, CDR1 is SGHVS, CDR2 FNYEAQ. The CDR3 extends over 15 amino acids. V lost 0 bases and J lost 5, with 11 bases in between.

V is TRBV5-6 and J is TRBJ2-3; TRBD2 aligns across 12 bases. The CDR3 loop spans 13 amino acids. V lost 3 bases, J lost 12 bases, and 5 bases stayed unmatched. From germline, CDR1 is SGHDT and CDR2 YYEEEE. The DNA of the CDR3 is TGTGCCAGCAGCTCCCTAGCGGGAGGGCCTCAGTATTTT. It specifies CASSSLAGGPQYF.

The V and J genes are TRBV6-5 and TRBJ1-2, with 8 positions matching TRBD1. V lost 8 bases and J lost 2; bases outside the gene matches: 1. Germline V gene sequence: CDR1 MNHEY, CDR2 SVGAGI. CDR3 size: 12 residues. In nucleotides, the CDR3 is TGTGCCAGCTGGACAGGGAACTATGGCTACACCTTC. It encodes CASWTGNYGYTF.

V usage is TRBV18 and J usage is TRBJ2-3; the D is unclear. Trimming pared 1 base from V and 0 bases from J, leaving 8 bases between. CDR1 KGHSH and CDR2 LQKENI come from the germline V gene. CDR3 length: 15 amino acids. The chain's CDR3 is CASSPQQTSTDTQYF. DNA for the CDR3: TGTGCCAGCTCACCACAGCAGACTAGCACAGATACGCAGTATTTT. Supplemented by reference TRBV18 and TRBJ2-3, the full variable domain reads NAGVMQNPRHLVRRRGQEARLRCSPMKGHSHVYWYRQLPEEGLKFMVYLQKENIIDESGMPKERFSAEFPKEGPSILRIQQVVRGDSAAYFCASSPQQTSTDTQYFGPGTRLTVL.

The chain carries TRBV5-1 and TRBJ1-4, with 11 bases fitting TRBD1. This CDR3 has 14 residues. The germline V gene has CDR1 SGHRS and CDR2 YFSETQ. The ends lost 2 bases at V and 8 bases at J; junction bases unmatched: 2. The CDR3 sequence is CASSFGQGAEKLFF. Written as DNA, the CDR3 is TGCGCCAGCAGCTTCGGACAGGGGGCGGAAAAACTGTTTTTT.

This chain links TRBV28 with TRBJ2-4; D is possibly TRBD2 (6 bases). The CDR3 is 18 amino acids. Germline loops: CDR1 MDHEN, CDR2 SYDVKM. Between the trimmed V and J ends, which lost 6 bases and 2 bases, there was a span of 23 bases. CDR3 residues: CASSLGLEGRWSKNIQYF. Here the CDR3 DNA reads TGTGCCAGCAGCCTTGGGCTGGAGGGGCGTTGGTCCAAAAACATTCAGTACTTC.

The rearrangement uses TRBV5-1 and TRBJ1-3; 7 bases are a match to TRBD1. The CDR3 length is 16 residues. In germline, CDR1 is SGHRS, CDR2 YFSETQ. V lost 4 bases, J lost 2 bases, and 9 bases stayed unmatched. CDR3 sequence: CASSPGNDRAGNTIYF. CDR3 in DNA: TGCGCCAGCAGCCCAGGCAATGACAGGGCTGGAAACACCATATATTTT.

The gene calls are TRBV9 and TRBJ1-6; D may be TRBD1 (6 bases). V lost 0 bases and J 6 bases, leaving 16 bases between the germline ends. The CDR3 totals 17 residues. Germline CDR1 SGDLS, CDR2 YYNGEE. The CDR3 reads CASSVASQGFGNSPLHF. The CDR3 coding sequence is TGTGCCAGCAGCGTAGCTAGTCAGGGGTTTGGTAATTCACCCCTCCACTTT.

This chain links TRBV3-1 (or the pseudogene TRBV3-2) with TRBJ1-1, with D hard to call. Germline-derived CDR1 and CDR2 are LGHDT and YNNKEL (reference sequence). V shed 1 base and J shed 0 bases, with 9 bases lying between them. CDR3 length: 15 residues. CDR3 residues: CASSQGNRLNTEAFF. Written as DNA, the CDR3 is TGTGCCAGCAGCCAAGGGAACAGATTGAACACTGAAGCTTTCTTT.

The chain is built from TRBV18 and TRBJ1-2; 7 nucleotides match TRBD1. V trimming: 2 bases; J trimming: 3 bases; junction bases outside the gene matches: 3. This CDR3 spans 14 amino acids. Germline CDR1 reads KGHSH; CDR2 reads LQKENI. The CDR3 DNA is TGTGCCAGCTCACCAGGGACAGATTACTATGGCTACACCTTC. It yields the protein CASSPGTDYYGYTF.

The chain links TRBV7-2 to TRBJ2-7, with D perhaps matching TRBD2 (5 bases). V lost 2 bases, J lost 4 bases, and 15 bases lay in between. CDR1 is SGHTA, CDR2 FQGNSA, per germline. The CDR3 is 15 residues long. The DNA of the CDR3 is TGTGCCAGCAGCTTAAGTTACTTGAGGGAGTACGAGCAGTACTTC. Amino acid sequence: CASSLSYLREYEQYF. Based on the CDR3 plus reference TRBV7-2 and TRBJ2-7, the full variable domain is GAGVSQSPSNKVTEKGKDVELRCDPISGHTALYWYRQSLGQGLEFLIYFQGNSAPDKSGLPSDRFSAERTGGSVSTLTIQRTQQEDSAVYLCASSLSYLREYEQYFGPGTRLTVT.

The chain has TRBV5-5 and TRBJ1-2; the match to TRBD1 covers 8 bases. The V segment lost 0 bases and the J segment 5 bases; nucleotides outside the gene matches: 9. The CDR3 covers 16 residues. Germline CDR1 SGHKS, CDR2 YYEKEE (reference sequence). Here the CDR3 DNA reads TGTGCCAGCAGCTTGGGGGACTCCGGGACAGGTTATGGCTACACCTTC. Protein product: CASSLGDSGTGYGYTF.